This T cell receptor beta chain derives from a study of CD8+ T cells in alopecia areata. Study results and limitations: More clonal than normal scalp was lesional scalp, particularly alopecia totalis/universalis.

The CDR3 consists of 15 residues. Germline V CDR1 and CDR2: MNHEY, SVGAGI. The ends were cut back, 4 bases at V and 0 bases at J, with 12 bases in the middle. For this clone: Antigen unknown.

Reverse transcription of extracted RNA yielded cDNA, which provided the sequencing template. Method: immunoSEQ multiplex PCR; TCRdb's copy keeps in-frame clones and lacks some. The sample contains tens of thousands of clones, around 54% of which appear only once. The chain couples TRBV6-5 to TRBJ1-2; no clear D gene. Sample: NKG2D-high CD8+ T cells sorted from blood. The TCR sequence derives from a human donor with alopecia areata. The chain's CDR3 is CASSFTAVANYGYTF. The CDR3 bases are TGTGCCAGCAGTTTTACGGCGGTAGCTAACTATGGCTACACCTTC.